This T cell receptor (beta chain) stems from a study of CD8+ T cells in alopecia areata. Overall study context: The roughly 6-10-week-old female C3H/HeJ mice were given skin taken from 6-12-month-old C3H/HeJ graft donors that had spontaneous alopecia. Whole-study findings and limits: Between patients, shared TCR sequences were less clear than in mice. This was possibly due in part to HLA diversity in the patient population. Lesional scalp exceeded normal scalp in clonality, especially in alopecia totalis/universalis.

Trimming stripped 4 bases from V and 0 bases from J, with 4 bases between. CDR3 size: 12 residues. Per the germline V gene, CDR1 is NSHNY and CDR2 is SYGAGN. Ten or more counts support this clone. Its antigen is unknown. This could be a read error, since a much larger clone is one nucleotide away. Gene names denote mouse genes. The missing CDR3 end, 4 residues past where the read stops, is filled in from the germline J gene. This sample includes further DNA sequences coding for the same CDR3. Scientists pooled cutaneous lymph node cells and sorted them on CD4, CD8alpha, NKG2D, NKG2ACE and other markers. Extracted from the samples, RNA was reverse transcribed into cDNA to serve as the sequencing template. Clones were sequenced by immunoSEQ multiplex PCR, and TCRdb holds only the in-frame ones, with some missing. Recorded here are 250,000 or so clones, none singletons.

Sequencing input: CD4+ T cells sorted from a lymph node. This receptor was obtained from a C3H/HeJ mouse with alopecia areata. MHC haplotype of the strain: H2-k. The chain couples TRBV13-1 to TRBJ1-2; the D is unclear. CDR3 bases read: TGTGCCAGCAGTACAGCAAACTCC. This translates into CASSTANS. The whole CDR3 is CASSTANSDYTF.